This T cell receptor beta chain was captured by sequencing in a study of OX40 agonist ivuxolimab in advanced cancers. As for the study in general: Cancers in dose escalation were hepatocellular, melanoma, renal cell and head and neck. Prior anti-PD-1, anti-PD-L1 or anti-CTLA-4 therapy was allowed; roughly 40% had some. Study observations and caveats: Clonal expansion among partial responders at 0.1-3.0 mg/kg ranked near the lowest.

On this clone: Its cognate antigen is unknown.

Clones were sequenced by immunoSEQ multiplex PCR, and TCRdb holds only the in-frame ones, with some missing. The data contain 53,000 or so clones, roughly 86% of them seen just once; the ten biggest clones take up around 13%. The study sampled blood at baseline, cycle 4 day 1, and cycle 7 day 1. The sequences come from CD4+ or CD8+ T cells sorted from blood, collected in a trial of the OX40 agonist ivuxolimab. This receptor was identified in an adult with an advanced solid tumor such as melanoma, head and neck, liver or kidney cancer.

The CDR3 reads CASSEFVLAYEQYF. CDR3 in DNA: TGTGCCAGCAGTGAGTTTGTACTAGCGTACGAGCAGTACTTC. The chain is built from TRBV2 and TRBJ2-7, with 7 nucleotides matching TRBD2. The CDR3 has 14 residues. CDR1 SNHLY and CDR2 FYNNEI come from the germline V gene. Trimming cost V 3 bases and J 4 bases; bases outside gene matches: 6.